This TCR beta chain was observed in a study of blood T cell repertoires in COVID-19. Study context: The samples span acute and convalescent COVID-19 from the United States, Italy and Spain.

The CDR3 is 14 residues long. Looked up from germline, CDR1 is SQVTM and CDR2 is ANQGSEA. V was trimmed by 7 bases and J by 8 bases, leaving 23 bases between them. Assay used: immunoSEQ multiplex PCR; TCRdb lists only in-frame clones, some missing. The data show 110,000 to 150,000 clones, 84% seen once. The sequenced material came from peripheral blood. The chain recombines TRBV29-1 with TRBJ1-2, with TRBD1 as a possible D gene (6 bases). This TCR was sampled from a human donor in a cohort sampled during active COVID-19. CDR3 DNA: TGCAGCGCCGGCCCCGGACAGTCAAGGGGGGGCTACACCTTC. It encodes CSAGPGQSRGGYTF.